These 3 T cell receptor beta chains were all obtained from the same sample, sequenced in a study of blood T cell repertoires in COVID-19. The repertoire was sequenced with immunoSEQ multiplex PCR; TCRdb's copy has only in-frame clones and lacks some. This sample has about 140,000 clones, with 85% to 90% found just once. The sequenced material came from peripheral blood. Receptors were obtained from a man in his fifties or sixties who had recovered from COVID-19.

The chain joins TRBV9 to TRBJ2-5, with D perhaps TRBD1 (5 bases). Trimming took 0 bases from V and 2 from J, leaving 8 bases between them. Germline CDR1 SGDLS, CDR2 YYNGEE. The CDR3 loop spans 14 amino acids. This CDR3 is CASSVEGAQETQYF. The CDR3 region has the DNA TGTGCCAGCAGCGTAGAAGGGGCTCAAGAGACCCAGTACTTC.

The chain couples TRBV19 to TRBJ2-1, with D perhaps TRBD1 (6 bases). The CDR3 runs to 11 residues. Germline values: CDR1 LNHDA, CDR2 SQIVND (reference sequence). Trimming took off 3 bases at V and 13 bases at J, with 10 bases between the two ends. The CDR3 DNA reads as TGTGCCAGTAGTATGACAGGTTACCAGTTCTTC. Its translation is CASSMTGYQFF.

The V call is TRBV23-1, the J call TRBJ2-2, with D hard to call. TRBV23-1 is identified as an open reading frame with a role that is uncertain. This CDR3 contains 14 residues. V was cut by 4 bases and J by 1 base, with 7 bases left in between. The CDR3 loop is CASSRKQNTGELFF. The CDR3 DNA is TGCGCCAGCAGTCGAAAACAGAACACCGGGGAGCTGTTTTTT.